A selection of T cell receptor beta chains follows, all from one sample in a study of blood T cell repertoires in COVID-19. Sequencing was performed with immunoSEQ multiplex PCR; in TCRdb, only in-frame clones are kept and a portion is missing. The data show approximately 250,000 clones, with 65% to 90% seen just once and about 1.5% held by the top ten. The sample consisted of peripheral blood. These receptors were taken from a woman aged 40 to 49 who had recovered from COVID-19. CDR3s include the opening cysteine and the closing phenylalanine or tryptophan. D genes are given only for firm matches.

V gene	D gene	J gene	CDR3 DNA	CDR3 protein
TRBV7-8	-	TRBJ1-2	TGTGCCAGCAGCGCAATTGGCGGGGTGGAAGGCTACACCTTC	CASSAIGGVEGYTF
TRBV5-1	-	TRBJ2-2	TGCGCCAGCAGCTTGGTCCCCGGGGGAGGTGCCGGGGAGCTGTTTTTT	CASSLVPGGGAGELFF
TRBV13	TRBD1	TRBJ1-1	TGTGCCAGCAGCTTGGAGACAGGGACCACTGAAGCTTTCTTT	CASSLETGTTEAFF
TRBV5-5	-	TRBJ2-7	TGTGCCAGCAGCTTGGTGGGGGGCGAGCAGTACTTC	CASSLVGGEQYF
TRBV19	-	TRBJ1-1	TGTGCCAGTAGTGAACCAACGGGGGTTGTTCCTGAAGCTTTCTTT	CASSEPTGVVPEAFF
TRBV4-2	TRBD2	TRBJ2-7	TGTGCCAGCAGCCAAGATGAATATAGCGGGGCGGCCTACGAGCAGTACTTC	CASSQDEYSGAAYEQYF
TRBV14	TRBD2	TRBJ2-3	TGTGCCAGCAGCGGGACTAGACACACAGATACGCAGTATTTT	CASSGTRHTDTQYF
TRBV6-5	TRBD1	TRBJ1-2	TGTGCCAGCAGAACCGGGACAGGGGATACCTATGGCTACACCTTC	CASRTGTGDTYGYTF
TRBV6-6	-	TRBJ2-3	TGTGCCAGCAGCCAGGAGGGTACGCAGTATTTT	CASSQEGTQYF
TRBV18	-	TRBJ2-3	TGTGCCAGCTCACCCTCCGACAGAAGCACAGATACGCAGTATTTT	CASSPSDRSTDTQYF
TRBV9	TRBD2	TRBJ2-7	TGTGCCAGCAGCGAGGGACTAGGTGGCGAGCAGTACTTC	CASSEGLGGEQYF
TRBV28	-	TRBJ1-2	TGTGCCAGCATAGGCAGCGGCACCTATGGCTACACCTTC	CASIGSGTYGYTF
TRBV3-1/TRBV3-2	-	TRBJ2-7	TGTGCCAGCAGCCCGGGTCGGCGGGAGCAGTACTTC	CASSPGRREQYF